What follows are 23 T cell receptor beta chains derived from one specimen sequenced in a study of OX40 agonist ivuxolimab in advanced cancers. TCRdb's table, derived via immunoSEQ multiplex PCR, lists solely in-frame clones and lacks some. The sample has 65,000 to 70,000 clones; around 86% are singletons. The sample here was CD4+ or CD8+ T cells sorted from blood, taken in a trial of the OX40 agonist ivuxolimab. The receptors were gathered from an adult with an advanced solid tumor such as melanoma, head and neck, liver or kidney cancer.

J is TRBJ1-3 and V is TRBV5-1, with a weak D call TRBD1 (5 bases). The CDR3 loop spans 14 amino acids. Germline values: CDR1 SGHRS, CDR2 YFSETQ. The V gene lost 6 bases and the J gene lost 0 bases, with 10 bases spanning the gap. CDR3 nucleotides: TGCGCCAGCACTAACGGGGCCTCTGGAAACACCATATATTTT. Residues: CASTNGASGNTIYF.

This rearrangement joins TRBV19 to TRBJ1-1, with TRBD1 matching 9 bases. CDR3 length equals 16 residues. Trimming took 4 bases from V and 0 from J; bases not matched to a gene: 6. In germline, CDR1 is LNHDA, CDR2 SQIVND (reference sequence). This CDR3 reads CASSTPGQGMNTEAFF. In nucleotides, the CDR3 is TGTGCCAGTAGTACACCGGGACAGGGAATGAACACTGAAGCTTTCTTT.

This chain connects TRBV10-2 to TRBJ2-1, with TRBD2 matching 9 bases. The CDR3 covers 16 residues. V lost 3 bases, J lost 9 bases, and 12 bases stayed unmatched. The germline V gene encodes CDR1 WSHSY and CDR2 SAAADI. The CDR3 protein is CASSEGLRGGGGEQFF. In DNA form, the CDR3 reads TGCGCCAGCAGTGAAGGTTTGCGGGGGGGCGGAGGTGAGCAGTTCTTC.

This rearrangement joins TRBV28 to TRBJ2-7; D gene uncertain. V was clipped by 11 bases and J by 0 bases, with 8 bases between them. CDR1 is MDHEN, CDR2 SYDVKM, per germline. CDR3 size: 11 residues. CDR3 sequence reads: CASRTSYEQYF. Here the CDR3 DNA reads TGTGCCTCGAGGACCTCCTACGAGCAGTACTTC.

The CDR3 region is CAWDGQQGNTIYF. CDR3 coding DNA: TGTGCCTGGGATGGACAGCAAGGAAACACCATATATTTT. The chain combines TRBV30 with TRBJ1-3; weak D call: TRBD1 (6 bases). The germline V gene has CDR1 GTSNPN and CDR2 SVGIG (reference sequence). The V end lost 5 bases, the J end lost 4 bases, and 12 bases lay between the germline ends. This CDR3 spans 13 amino acids.

The chain has TRBV11-1 and TRBJ1-2; TRBD1 might be the D (6 bases). CDR1 is SGHAT, CDR2 FQDESV, per germline (reference sequence). The CDR3 length is 12 residues. V was shortened by 5 bases and J by 6 bases, with 10 bases between the two germline ends. The DNA for the CDR3 is TGTGCCAGCAGCCAGGGGACGAATGGCTACACCTTC. This gives the protein CASSQGTNGYTF.

The chain links TRBV28 to TRBJ2-5; 9 nucleotides line up with TRBD1. Trimming cost V 7 bases and J 7 bases; bases outside gene matches: 16. CDR3 length: 16 residues. Germline loops: CDR1 MDHEN, CDR2 SYDVKM. The CDR3 loop reads CASTIYGTGNSGTQYF. The CDR3 DNA follows: TGTGCCAGCACCATATACGGGACAGGGAATTCGGGGACCCAGTACTTC.

The V call is TRBV6-4, the J call TRBJ2-1, with D possibly matching TRBD1 (6 bases). Germline CDR1 is MRHNA and CDR2 is SNTAGT. V was shortened by 2 bases and J by 6 bases, with 11 bases between the two germline ends. CDR3 length equals 14 residues. In DNA, the CDR3 is TGTGCCAGCAGTGACCGGGGACACCTCAATGAGCAGTTCTTC. Its protein is CASSDRGHLNEQFF.

This chain links TRBV7-9 with TRBJ1-1; 7 bases are a match to TRBD1. The CDR3 totals 16 residues. J lost 2 bases, V lost 7 bases, and 13 bases had no gene match. The germline V gene encodes CDR1 SEHNR and CDR2 FQNEAQ (reference sequence). CDR3 loop: CASNPNGGTANTEAFF. CDR3 bases: TGTGCCAGCAACCCTAATGGAGGGACAGCAAACACTGAAGCTTTCTTT.

The chain employs TRBV6-1 and TRBJ2-7, with 9 bases lining up with TRBD1. This CDR3 has 16 residues. Unmatched junction bases numbered 8, after V lost 0 bases and J lost 5 bases. In germline, CDR1 is MNHNS, CDR2 SASEGT. CDR3 sequence (DNA): TGTGCCAGCAGTGAAGCAATGGACAGGGGTCGCCACGAGCAGTACGTC. This sequence encodes CASSEAMDRGRHEQYV.

The chain combines TRBV18 with TRBJ1-5; no clear D gene. V shed 6 bases and J shed 4 bases, with 10 bases lying between them. Germline V gene sequence: CDR1 KGHSH, CDR2 LQKENI. The CDR3 extends over 13 amino acids. Written as DNA, the CDR3 is TGTGCCAGCTCCCCGACGGGAAATCAGCCCCAGCATTTT. The encoded protein is CASSPTGNQPQHF.

This chain links TRBV7-6 with TRBJ2-7; 8 nucleotides align to TRBD1. J gave up 0 bases and V 1 base, and 5 bases lay outside the gene matches. CDR3 length: 16 residues. CDR1 and CDR2 from the germline V gene are SGHVS and FNYEAQ. CDR3 sequence: CASSLDRTGSSYEQYF. CDR3 bases: TGTGCCAGCAGCTTAGACAGGACAGGGAGCTCCTACGAGCAGTACTTC.

J is TRBJ2-7 and V is TRBV30; the D gene is possibly TRBD2 (6 bases). CDR1 and CDR2 (germline): GTSNPN, SVGIG (reference sequence). The CDR3 extends over 14 amino acids. V was pared by 2 bases and J by 2 bases, with 13 bases between. For the CDR3, the DNA is TGTGCCTGGAGTAAGGAGGGGTCCCCCTACGAGCAGTACTTC. Translating it yields CAWSKEGSPYEQYF.

The chain joins TRBV19 to TRBJ1-5; D not certain. Germline V gene sequence: CDR1 LNHDA, CDR2 SQIVND (reference sequence). This CDR3 has 16 residues. The germline V and J ends were trimmed by 4 bases and 4 bases, with 17 bases remaining between them. As DNA, the CDR3 is TGTGCCAGTAGTAGCTTTGCCACTCAAACTAATCAGCCCCAGCATTTT. Protein: CASSSFATQTNQPQHF.

The chain carries TRBV28 and TRBJ1-1; 7 bases agree with TRBD1. Per the germline V gene, CDR1 is MDHEN and CDR2 is SYDVKM. This CDR3 is built from 13 residues. With 6 bases clipped from V and 7 bases from J, the junction kept 8 bases outside the gene matches. CDR3 amino acids: CASSPGQWSEAFF. The CDR3 nucleotides are TGTGCCAGCAGCCCGGGACAGTGGAGTGAAGCTTTCTTT.

The chain recombines TRBV5-4 with TRBJ1-3; D is possibly TRBD1 (5 bases). The CDR3 is 15 amino acids. Germline CDR1 SGHNT, CDR2 YYREEE (reference sequence). The V end was cut by 4 bases, the J end by 0 bases, with 11 bases between. CDR3 residues: CASSPGRLSGNTIYF. CDR3 DNA sequence: TGTGCCAGCAGCCCGGGACGCCTCTCTGGAAACACCATATATTTT.

The CDR3 DNA sequence: TGTGCCAGCAGCCTTCAGGGATCTGGAAACACCATATATTTT. Amino acid sequence: CASSLQGSGNTIYF. The chain has TRBV9 and TRBJ1-3; TRBD1 is a possible D gene (5 bases). Germline V lookup: CDR1 SGDLS, CDR2 YYNGEE. V dropped 4 bases and J dropped 1 base, with 9 bases sitting between them. This CDR3 contains 14 residues. Full variable domain (remainder filled in from reference TRBV9 and TRBJ1-3): DSGVTQTPKHLITATGQRVTLRCSPRSGDLSVYWYQQSLDQGLQFLIQYYNGEERAKGNILERFSAQQFPDLHSELNLSSLELGDSALYFCASSLQGSGNTIYFGEGSWLTVV.

This chain joins TRBV27 and TRBJ1-2, with D hard to call. The CDR3 runs to 18 residues. V dropped 1 base and J dropped 4 bases, with 22 bases sitting between them. Germline V gene data show CDR1 as MNHEY and CDR2 as SMNVEV (reference sequence). The CDR3 nucleotides read TGTGCCAGCAGTTTATTCTCGGGCGGGCACATGAATCGCTATGGCTACACCTTC. This codes for CASSLFSGGHMNRYGYTF.

The rearrangement joins TRBV7-2 to TRBJ2-2; D is uncertain. Germline CDR1 SGHTA, CDR2 FQGNSA. Trimming took off 2 bases at V and 3 bases at J, with 7 bases between the two ends. The CDR3 loop spans 14 amino acids. CDR3 protein: CASSLQAYTGELFF. The CDR3 DNA sequence: TGTGCCAGCAGCTTACAAGCTTACACCGGGGAGCTGTTTTTT.

This chain connects TRBV7-8 to TRBJ1-1; the D is unclear. The CDR3 is 13 residues long. Germline CDR1 is SGHVS and CDR2 is FQNEAQ. The V gene lost 5 bases and the J gene lost 3 bases, with 10 bases spanning the gap. The CDR3 coding sequence is TGTGCCAGCAGCCCGGGAATCGACACTGAAGCTTTCTTT. Amino acid sequence: CASSPGIDTEAFF.

This rearrangement joins TRBV6-5 to TRBJ2-1; D is possibly TRBD2 (5 bases). Germline values: CDR1 MNHEY, CDR2 SVGAGI. This CDR3 spans 15 amino acids. V was clipped by 6 bases and J by 0 bases, with 12 bases between them. CDR3: CASRRGKSSYNEQFF. The CDR3 bases are TGTGCCAGCAGACGAGGGAAAAGCTCCTACAATGAGCAGTTCTTC.

The V call is TRBV9, the J call TRBJ2-7, with TRBD2 matching over 7 bases. The trim removed 0 bases at V and 7 bases at J, leaving 13 bases unmatched. Germline values: CDR1 SGDLS, CDR2 YYNGEE. The length of the CDR3 is 16 residues. The DNA for the CDR3 is TGTGCCAGCAGCGTAGATCCAGGACTAGAGTTGGGGGAGCAGTACTTC. It translates to CASSVDPGLELGEQYF.

The chain recombines TRBV5-1 with TRBJ2-3, with D hard to call. Trimming removed 4 bases from V and 1 base from J, with 16 bases in between. CDR3 length equals 16 residues. Germline loops: CDR1 SGHRS, CDR2 YFSETQ. The CDR3 spells CASSTGPMAGTDTQYF. CDR3 nucleotides: TGCGCCAGCAGCACCGGGCCTATGGCTGGCACAGATACGCAGTATTTT. The full variable domain, with the rest looked up from reference TRBV5-1 and TRBJ2-3, is KAGVTQTPRYLIKTRGQQVTLSCSPISGHRSVSWYQQTPGQGLQFLFEYFSETQRNKGNFPGRFSGRQFSNSRSEMNVSTLELGDSALYLCASSTGPMAGTDTQYFGPGTRLTVL.